The 16 T cell receptor beta chains in this list originate from one sample, sequenced in a study of blood T cell repertoires in COVID-19. The assay was immunoSEQ multiplex PCR, and TCRdb's table has in-frame clones only and misses some. This sample yields around 460,000 clones, of which roughly 90% are seen a single time; approximately 0.92% belongs to the top ten. The sample was peripheral blood. The receptors were sampled from a man younger than 35 with COVID-19, enrolled during active disease.

The J gene is TRBJ2-3, the V gene TRBV27; D is perhaps TRBD2 (6 bases). There are 21 residues in the CDR3. Trimming cost V 2 bases and J 0 bases, with 27 bases left between them. The germline V gene encodes CDR1 MNHEY and CDR2 SMNVEV (reference sequence). CDR3: CASSLVAVGIAETKSTDTQYF. The CDR3 region has the DNA TGTGCCAGCAGTTTAGTTGCGGTGGGTATAGCGGAGACTAAGAGCACAGATACGCAGTATTTT.

The V call is TRBV5-1, the J call TRBJ2-7; TRBD2 matches 8 bases. The CDR3 spans 13 residues. J gave up 3 bases and V 2 bases, and 1 base lay outside the gene matches. Germline lookup yields CDR1 SGHRS and CDR2 YFSETQ. CDR3 bases: TGCGCCAGCAGCTTCGGGACTAGCTACGAGCAGTACTTC. Amino acids: CASSFGTSYEQYF.

Here the CDR3 reads CASTPGSGSYEQYF. CDR3 coding DNA: TGTGCCAGCACCCCGGGTAGCGGGAGCTACGAGCAGTACTTC. This chain uses TRBV11-3 with TRBJ2-7; TRBD2 matches 9 bases. Per the germline V gene, CDR1 is SGHNT and CDR2 is YENEEA. With 7 bases clipped from V and 3 bases from J, the junction kept 7 bases outside the gene matches. The CDR3 runs 14 residues.

V usage is TRBV7-2 and J usage is TRBJ1-2; 11 bases line up with TRBD1. This CDR3 is 14 amino acids long. V dropped 5 bases and J dropped 4; count of bases not matched to a gene: 3. Per the germline V gene, CDR1 is SGHTA and CDR2 is FQGNSA. The CDR3 DNA sequence: TGTGCCAGCAGCATTGGGACAGGGGGCTATGGCTACACCTTC. This encodes CASSIGTGGYGYTF.

The rearrangement joins TRBV4-2 to TRBJ1-3; D perhaps matches TRBD1 (5 bases). The CDR3 has 16 amino acids. Trimming took 4 bases from V and 2 from J, leaving 15 bases between them. CDR1 and CDR2 (germline): LGHNA, YNFKEQ. The CDR3 spells CASSLLGGSTGNTIYF. In DNA, the CDR3 is TGTGCCAGCAGCCTACTGGGGGGGTCTACTGGAAACACCATATATTTT.

This chain joins TRBV10-1 and TRBJ1-1; tentative D call: TRBD1 (6 bases). Trimming took off 0 bases at V and 5 bases at J, with 13 bases between the two ends. This CDR3 has 15 amino acids. The germline V gene encodes CDR1 WNHNN and CDR2 SYGVQD (reference sequence). CDR3 protein: CASSESGGRGTEAFF. CDR3 bases: TGCGCCAGCAGTGAGTCGGGGGGGCGCGGAACTGAAGCTTTCTTT.

The chain has TRBV6-5 and TRBJ2-3, with D possibly TRBD2 on 7 matching bases. Germline CDR1 reads MNHEY; CDR2 reads SVGAGI. V lost 5 bases, J lost 6 bases, and 15 bases lay in between. This CDR3 has 14 residues. In nucleotides, the CDR3 is TGTGCCAGCAGTCCAGGAGGGGGAGGGGATACGCAGTATTTT. Protein sequence: CASSPGGGGDTQYF.

The genes are TRBV7-9 and TRBJ2-7; no firm D call. CDR3 size: 14 residues. In germline, CDR1 is SEHNR, CDR2 FQNEAQ (reference sequence). Trimming left V 2 bases short and J 3 bases short, with 11 bases between. The chain's CDR3 is CASSLYERRYEQYF. CDR3 nucleotide sequence: TGTGCCAGCAGCTTATACGAGCGACGCTACGAGCAGTACTTC. Drawing the rest from reference TRBV7-9 and TRBJ2-7, the complete variable domain is DTGVSQNPRHKITKRGQNVTFRCDPISEHNRLYWYRQTLGQGPEFLTYFQNEAQLEKSRLLSDRFSAERPKGSFSTLEIQRTEQGDSAMYLCASSLYERRYEQYFGPGTRLTVT.

J is TRBJ2-7 and V is TRBV19; 8 positions agree with TRBD2. The CDR3 has 15 residues. CDR1 LNHDA and CDR2 SQIVND come from the germline V gene (reference sequence). Trimming at V came to 4 bases and at J to 1 base, leaving 6 bases not matched to a gene. CDR3 nucleotides: TGTGCCAGTAGTACGAAGCGGGGGCTGTCCTACGAGCAGTACTTC. Its protein product is CASSTKRGLSYEQYF.

The V gene is TRBV2, the J gene TRBJ2-7, with D possibly matching TRBD2 (5 bases). There are 15 residues in the CDR3. The germline V gene encodes CDR1 SNHLY and CDR2 FYNNEI. V shed 6 bases and J shed 5 bases, with 20 bases lying between them. The CDR3 bases are TGTGCCAGCAGGGGAAAGGGATATTCGAGGGACGAGCAGTACTTC. As protein: CASRGKGYSRDEQYF. Using reference TRBV2 and TRBJ2-7 for the parts outside the CDR3, the full variable domain is EPEVTQTPSHQVTQMGQEVILRCVPISNHLYFYWYRQILGQKVEFLVSFYNNEISEKSEIFDDQFSVERPDGSNFTLKIRSTKLEDSAMYFCASRGKGYSRDEQYFGPGTRLTVT.

The chain joins TRBV27 to TRBJ2-4; TRBD1 matches at 9 bases. The CDR3 has 15 residues. V trimming: 5 bases; J trimming: 7 bases; junction bases outside the gene matches: 9. CDR1 is MNHEY, CDR2 SMNVEV, per germline (reference sequence). The CDR3 loop reads CASSPGQGRENIQYF. The CDR3 nucleotides are TGTGCCAGCAGTCCGGGACAGGGACGTGAGAACATTCAGTACTTC.

Only one count was recorded for this clone. The chain carries TRBV6-5 and TRBJ1-6; D is unclear. V was pared by 2 bases and J by 10 bases, with 6 bases between. The CDR3 consists of 12 residues. CDR1 and CDR2 from the germline V gene are MNHEY and SVGAGI. The CDR3 reads CASSYGLSPLHF. The DNA for the CDR3 is TGTGCCAGCAGTTACGGGCTCTCACCCCTCCACTTT.

This chain connects TRBV27 to TRBJ2-7; D may be TRBD1 (5 bases). Germline V CDR1 and CDR2: MNHEY, SMNVEV (reference sequence). This CDR3 region has 14 residues. V was pared by 6 bases and J by 4 bases, with 16 bases between. CDR3 sequence reads: CASRAQLNRYEQYF. The CDR3 DNA reads as TGTGCCAGCAGGGCGCAGCTCAACAGGTACGAGCAGTACTTC.

The chain is built from TRBV27 and TRBJ2-1; 7 positions agree with TRBD1. After removal of 5 bases from V and 7 bases from J, the junction contained 8 bases not matched to a gene. From germline, CDR1 is MNHEY and CDR2 SMNVEV (reference sequence). This CDR3 is built from 14 residues. The CDR3 bases are TGTGCCAGCAGTCCTCTCGACAGGGTAAATGAGCAGTTCTTC. Its protein is CASSPLDRVNEQFF.

This clone occurred once. This chain joins TRBV4-1 and TRBJ1-4; D possibly corresponds to TRBD1 (5 bases). Germline V CDR1 and CDR2: MGHRA, YSYEKL. Trimming cost V 1 base and J 3 bases, with 12 bases left between them. The CDR3 totals 16 residues. The CDR3 reads CASSQVWQGSNEKLFF. The CDR3, as DNA: TGCGCCAGCAGCCAAGTCTGGCAGGGCTCTAATGAAAAACTGTTTTTT.

V usage is TRBV6-1 and J usage is TRBJ2-7, with a weak D call TRBD1 (6 bases). The germline V gene encodes CDR1 MNHNS and CDR2 SASEGT. CDR3 length equals 12 residues. V was pared by 2 bases and J by 6 bases, with 8 bases between. The CDR3 sequence is CASSELQGEQYF. The DNA for the CDR3 is TGTGCCAGCAGTGAACTACAGGGCGAGCAGTACTTC.